The 23 T cell receptor beta chains listed next were all sequenced from one sample in a study of blood T cell repertoires in COVID-19. Only in-frame clones appear in the TCRdb table, and some are missing; sequencing was by immunoSEQ multiplex PCR. The sample lists 310,000 or so clones, roughly 87% occurring once. Sample: peripheral blood. Receptors were obtained from a man aged 50 or older with active or convalescent COVID-19.

The rearrangement uses TRBV7-9 and TRBJ1-2; unclear D gene. The CDR3 covers 13 residues. Trimming removed 4 bases at V and 8 bases at J, with 14 bases between. From germline, CDR1 is SEHNR and CDR2 FQNEAQ (reference sequence). The CDR3 DNA reads TGTGCCAGCAGCTCGGTGCCCGGGTACGGCTACACCTTC. Its translation is CASSSVPGYGYTF.

The chain uses TRBV6-5 and TRBJ1-3; 8 nucleotides align to TRBD1. Germline trimming cut 8 bases from V and 7 bases from J; bases unmatched to any gene: 7. Germline V gene data show CDR1 as MNHEY and CDR2 as SVGAGI. This CDR3 comprises 13 residues. The CDR3 nucleotides read TGTGCCAGCCAGGCGCAGGGGGCCAACACCATATATTTT. Encoded protein: CASQAQGANTIYF.

The genes are TRBV4-3 and TRBJ1-1; D is undetermined. This CDR3 comprises 15 residues. V shed 2 bases and J shed 1 base, with 11 bases lying between them. Germline CDR1 is LGHNA and CDR2 is YSLEER. The CDR3 DNA sequence: TGCGCCAGCAGCCAATCTCCGAGCAAGAACACTGAAGCTTTCTTT. This translates into CASSQSPSKNTEAFF.

The V call is TRBV10-2, the J call TRBJ2-2; 8 nucleotides match TRBD2. The trim removed 6 bases at V and 2 bases at J, leaving 8 bases unmatched. The CDR3 contains 16 residues. In germline, CDR1 is WSHSY, CDR2 SAAADI. CDR3 bases: TGCGCCAGCAGATCGCCACTAGCGGCCAACACCGGGGAGCTGTTTTTT. Its protein product is CASRSPLAANTGELFF.

The chain has TRBV13 and TRBJ1-1; the D is unclear. Germline CDR1 reads PRHDT; CDR2 reads FYEKMQ (reference sequence). This CDR3 region has 13 residues. With 5 bases removed from V and 1 base from J, the gap between germline ends came to 8 bases. The CDR3 reads CASSRQWNTEAFF. CDR3 sequence (DNA): TGTGCCAGCAGCCGTCAGTGGAACACTGAAGCTTTCTTT.

This chain joins TRBV9 and TRBJ2-5, with D unclear. The CDR3 has 14 amino acids. Per the germline V gene, CDR1 is SGDLS and CDR2 is YYNGEE. The germline V and J ends were trimmed by 1 base and 3 bases, with 10 bases remaining between them. CDR3 residues: CASSVSLDEETQYF. The CDR3 DNA follows: TGTGCCAGCAGCGTAAGTTTAGATGAAGAGACCCAGTACTTC.

The genes are TRBV6-5 and TRBJ1-2; perhaps TRBD1 as D (5 bases). The V end was cut by 6 bases, the J end by 4 bases, with 9 bases between. Looked up from germline, CDR1 is MNHEY and CDR2 is SVGAGI. The CDR3 runs to 12 residues. The CDR3 sequence: CASSLDSYGYTF. CDR3 nucleotide sequence: TGTGCCAGCAGCCTTGACAGCTATGGCTACACCTTC.

V and J are TRBV2 and TRBJ2-1; TRBD1 matches 12 bases. V shed 7 bases, J shed 7 bases, and the junction held 8 bases outside the gene matches. This CDR3 has 15 residues. CDR1 is SNHLY and CDR2 is FYNNEI in the germline V gene. CDR3 residues: CASTKGQGAYNEQFF. CDR3 nucleotides: TGTGCCAGCACCAAGGGACAGGGGGCTTATAATGAGCAGTTCTTC.

The chain is built from TRBV18 and TRBJ1-5; 8 bases are a match to TRBD1. Germline V lookup: CDR1 KGHSH, CDR2 LQKENI. The CDR3 covers 18 residues. Trimming cost V 6 bases and J 2 bases; bases outside gene matches: 15. CDR3 sequence: CASSLLGAGGAGNQPQHF. CDR3 nucleotide sequence: TGTGCCAGCTCGCTTTTGGGAGCAGGGGGCGCGGGCAATCAGCCCCAGCATTTT.

The V and J genes are TRBV29-1 and TRBJ2-2, with TRBD2 matching 7 bases. J was trimmed by 7 bases and V by 7 bases; bases with no gene match: 6. In germline, CDR1 is SQVTM, CDR2 ANQGSEA. The CDR3 length is 12 residues. The CDR3: CSAGLVFGELFF. The CDR3 DNA sequence: TGCAGCGCTGGACTAGTTTTCGGGGAGCTGTTTTTT.

The rearrangement uses TRBV6-5 and TRBJ1-2, with 7 nucleotides matching TRBD1. The CDR3 is 14 amino acids. Looked up from germline, CDR1 is MNHEY and CDR2 is SVGAGI. Trimming cost V 5 bases and J 0 bases; bases outside gene matches: 3. As DNA, the CDR3 is TGTGCCAGCAGTCGGGACAGCCCTAACTATGGCTACACCTTC. It is translated as CASSRDSPNYGYTF.

The table lists this clone with a count of one. The rearrangement uses TRBV6-5 and TRBJ2-1, with 8 bases matching TRBD2. Per germline, CDR1 MNHEY and CDR2 SVGAGI. This CDR3 comprises 16 residues. The V and J ends lost 2 bases and 4 bases, in that order; junction bases with no gene match: 7. CDR3 sequence: CASSYRGSGAYNEQFF. The CDR3 DNA reads TGTGCCAGCAGTTACCGTGGTAGCGGGGCTTACAATGAGCAGTTCTTC.

The rearrangement joins TRBV24-1 to TRBJ2-1; TRBD1 agrees at 10 bases. The V gene end was trimmed by 3 bases and the J gene end by 8 bases; junction bases not matched to a gene: 12. CDR3 length equals 17 residues. CDR1 and CDR2 from the germline V gene are KGHDR and SFDVKD. The CDR3 DNA follows: TGTGCCACCAGTGATCCAGAAGGGGGACAGGGGATCCATGAGCAGTTCTTC. It is translated as CATSDPEGGQGIHEQFF.

The V and J genes are TRBV11-3 and TRBJ2-3; TRBD2 might be the D (6 bases). V lost 0 bases and J lost 1, with 8 bases in between. The germline CDR1 and CDR2 sequences are SGHNT and YENEEA. The CDR3 covers 15 residues. CDR3 in DNA: TGTGCCAGCAGCTTAGACGGGGAGGGCACAGATACGCAGTATTTT. It translates to CASSLDGEGTDTQYF.

V usage is TRBV5-1 and J usage is TRBJ2-3; tentative D call: TRBD2 (5 bases). This CDR3 has 15 residues. Germline assignment: CDR1 SGHRS and CDR2 YFSETQ. Trimming cost V 3 bases and J 2 bases, with 13 bases left between them. Here the CDR3 DNA reads TGCGCCAGCAGCTCCCGTACGGGGTCCACAGATACGCAGTATTTT. Translation gives CASSSRTGSTDTQYF.

The sample holds one count of this clone. CDR3 sequence: CASSLQGLGTDTQYF. As DNA, the CDR3 is TGTGCCAGCAGTCTACAGGGGCTGGGCACAGATACGCAGTATTTT. The chain employs TRBV6-4 and TRBJ2-3; TRBD1 agrees at 7 bases. Per the germline V gene, CDR1 is MRHNA and CDR2 is SNTAGT. The V gene end was trimmed by 5 bases and the J gene end by 1 base; junction bases not matched to a gene: 6. The CDR3 loop spans 15 amino acids.

This clone was detected only once. The gene calls are TRBV2 and TRBJ2-7; 9 bases are a match to TRBD2. The germline V gene has CDR1 SNHLY and CDR2 FYNNEI. V was clipped by 5 bases and J by 5 bases; unmatched bases: 4. The CDR3 runs to 13 residues. The DNA for the CDR3 is TGTGCCAGCAGTCTGCTAGCGGGGCACGAGCAGTACTTC. The encoded protein is CASSLLAGHEQYF.

In regard to this clone: One end of the junction does not line up with germline, which may come from a read error. V usage is TRBV27 and J usage is TRBJ2-7; 9 bases match TRBD1. Germline V gives CDR1 MNHEY, CDR2 SMNVEV (reference sequence). The CDR3 spans 14 residues. CDR3: CASSAWDRASPNFF. The CDR3 nucleotides read TGTGCCAGCAGTGCCTGGGACAGGGCAAGTCCTAACTTCTTC.

The V call is TRBV5-6, the J call TRBJ1-2; D is possibly TRBD1 (6 bases). V was trimmed by 0 bases and J by 4 bases, leaving 13 bases between them. This CDR3 comprises 15 residues. Germline V CDR1 and CDR2: SGHDT, YYEEEE. The CDR3 DNA sequence: TGTGCCAGCAGCTTGGAGGCAACAGGGATCTATGGCTACACCTTC. Amino acids: CASSLEATGIYGYTF.

The chain recombines TRBV24-1 with TRBJ2-2; perhaps TRBD1 as D (6 bases). Germline V CDR1 and CDR2: KGHDR, SFDVKD. The CDR3 has 14 residues. V was shortened by 4 bases and J by 5 bases, with 10 bases between the two germline ends. The CDR3 loop is CATSDRGLTGELFF. The CDR3 region has the DNA TGTGCCACCAGTGACAGGGGTCTTACCGGGGAGCTGTTTTTT.

J is TRBJ2-6 and V is TRBV6-5, with a tentative D call TRBD2 (5 bases). V dropped 2 bases and J dropped 2 bases, with 10 bases sitting between them. The CDR3 is made up of 16 amino acids. The germline CDR1 and CDR2 sequences are MNHEY and SVGAGI. CDR3 DNA: TGTGCCAGCAGTTACGCGGCAGCGGCTGGGGCCAACGTCCTGACTTTC. Encoded protein: CASSYAAAAGANVLTF.

J is TRBJ1-1 and V is TRBV7-2; possibly TRBD1 for D (5 bases). The CDR3 contains 15 residues. Trimming cost V 3 bases and J 0 bases, with 11 bases left between them. CDR1 and CDR2 (germline): SGHTA, FQGNSA. This chain's CDR3 is CASSFVGPLNTEAFF. The CDR3 coding sequence is TGTGCCAGCAGCTTCGTGGGGCCCCTGAACACTGAAGCTTTCTTT.

This chain links TRBV10-3 with TRBJ1-1; 8 nucleotides agree with TRBD1. This CDR3 comprises 17 residues. V lost 0 bases to trimming and J lost 0 bases; unmatched junction nucleotides: 6. Germline CDR1 is ENHRY and CDR2 is SYGVKD. The CDR3 coding sequence is TGTGCCATCAGTGAGTCGACAGGGGCTGGGGTGAACACTGAAGCTTTCTTT. Translated, it gives CAISESTGAGVNTEAFF.